Each of the 19 T cell receptor beta chains below was sequenced from the same sample in a study of blood T cell repertoires in COVID-19. Sequencing used immunoSEQ multiplex PCR; TCRdb keeps in-frame clones, though not all of them. The sample comprises 150,000 to 200,000 clones, around 90% of which are singletons, and 0.62% rests with the top ten. The sequenced sample was peripheral blood. These receptors all stem from a man between 45 and 60 years old with acute or convalescent COVID-19.

The chain combines TRBV7-8 with TRBJ1-5; D not certain. Trimming took 6 bases from V and 2 from J, leaving 5 bases between them. This CDR3 comprises 12 residues. In germline, CDR1 is SGHVS, CDR2 FQNEAQ. The CDR3 nucleotides are TGTGCCAGCAGTCTAGGCAATCAGCCCCAGCATTTT. Protein: CASSLGNQPQHF.

The chain joins TRBV28 to TRBJ1-1, with D tentatively TRBD1 (6 bases). Germline lookup yields CDR1 MDHEN and CDR2 SYDVKM. There are 14 residues in the CDR3. Trimming removed 7 bases at V and 1 base at J, with 13 bases between. For the CDR3, the DNA is TGTGCCAGCACCCGGGACACCCAGAACACTGAAGCTTTCTTT. Amino acids: CASTRDTQNTEAFF.

The V and J genes are TRBV5-6 and TRBJ2-2, with 7 bases identical to TRBD2. Germline V CDR1 and CDR2: SGHDT, YYEEEE. This CDR3 has 16 amino acids. V shed 0 bases, J shed 1 base, and the junction held 3 bases outside the gene matches. The CDR3 coding sequence is TGTGCCAGCAGCTTGGCGGGACTACTGAACACCGGGGAGCTGTTTTTT. Translation: CASSLAGLLNTGELFF.

For this clone: A junction boundary mismatches the germline segment, possibly from a read error. Other nucleotide sequences from this sample produce the same CDR3. The chain recombines TRBV6-5 with TRBJ1-1; no clear D gene. The CDR3 runs to 12 residues. Germline V gene sequence: CDR1 MNHEY, CDR2 SVGAGI. In DNA, the CDR3 is TGTGCCAGCAGCCTGGGCCGGGAGAAGGCTTGGTTT. As protein: CASSLGREKAWF.

The CDR3 loop reads CASSLYRANEKLFF. The CDR3 nucleotides read TGTGCCAGCAGCTTGTACAGGGCTAATGAAAAACTGTTTTTT. The chain combines TRBV5-4 with TRBJ1-4; TRBD1 is a possible D gene (6 bases). The V and J ends lost 1 base and 3 bases respectively, with 7 bases between them. The germline V gene encodes CDR1 SGHNT and CDR2 YYREEE (reference sequence). The CDR3 covers 14 residues.

V gene TRBV12-3 or TRBV12-4 combines with J gene TRBJ2-5, with a tentative D call TRBD2 (6 bases). This CDR3 is built from 13 residues. Trimming pared 8 bases from V and 5 bases from J, leaving 15 bases between. The DNA of the CDR3 is TGTGCCAGCCATCGGGAGCCGCGGGAGACCCAGTACTTC. Translating gives CASHREPRETQYF.

V gene TRBV7-6 combines with J gene TRBJ2-7; tentative D call: TRBD1 (5 bases). There are 14 residues in the CDR3. V was clipped by 1 base and J by 0 bases, with 7 bases between them. Germline V gene data show CDR1 as SGHVS and CDR2 as FNYEAQ. The CDR3 nucleotides are TGTGCCAGCAGCTTAGAACAGGCCTCCTACGAGCAGTACTTC. It yields the protein CASSLEQASYEQYF. Variable domain in full (rest from reference TRBV7-6 and TRBJ2-7): GAGVSQSPRYKVTKRGQDVALRCDPISGHVSLYWYRQALGQGPEFLTYFNYEAQQDKSGLPNDRFSAERPEGSISTLTIQRTEQRDSAMYRCASSLEQASYEQYFGPGTRLTVT.

This sequence joins TRBV7-2 and TRBJ2-1, with 8 bases that match TRBD1. Germline CDR1 is SGHTA and CDR2 is FQGNSA. J gave up 4 bases and V 5 bases, and 7 bases lay outside the gene matches. The length of the CDR3 is 15 residues. The CDR3 is CASSLQGGIYNEQFF. The CDR3 DNA follows: TGTGCCAGCAGCCTACAGGGGGGCATTTACAATGAGCAGTTCTTC.

The V and J genes are TRBV10-3 and TRBJ1-1, with 7 bases that match TRBD1. The J segment lost 8 bases and the V segment lost 4 bases, leaving 13 bases of the junction unmatched. Germline V lookup: CDR1 ENHRY, CDR2 SYGVKD. This CDR3 comprises 15 residues. The CDR3 sequence is CAISAQGQPQGEAFF. CDR3 nucleotides: TGTGCCATCAGTGCCCAGGGACAGCCTCAAGGGGAAGCTTTCTTT.

The chain has TRBV9 and TRBJ2-7; D is perhaps TRBD2 (5 bases). CDR3 length equals 14 residues. The V gene's germline CDR1 is SGDLS and CDR2 YYNGEE. The germline V and J ends were trimmed by 1 base and 0 bases, with 8 bases remaining between them. The DNA for the CDR3 is TGTGCCAGCAGCGTAAACCGGGACTCCTACGAGCAGTACTTC. Protein product: CASSVNRDSYEQYF.

The chain carries TRBV5-1 and TRBJ2-5; D is perhaps TRBD1 (6 bases). The CDR3 sequence is 15 residues long. The V gene's germline CDR1 is SGHRS and CDR2 YFSETQ. V was trimmed by 7 bases and J by 0 bases, leaving 16 bases between them. CDR3 coding DNA: TGCGCCAGCGCGCTACAGGGAACGTACCAAGAGACCCAGTACTTC. It translates to CASALQGTYQETQYF.

The chain couples TRBV11-2 to TRBJ2-1; perhaps TRBD2 as D (6 bases). V dropped 4 bases and J dropped 10 bases, with 14 bases sitting between them. Per the germline V gene, CDR1 is SGHAT and CDR2 is FQNNGV. The CDR3 has 13 residues. The CDR3 nucleotides read TGTGCCAGCAGCTCCAACAATGGGGGGGAGCAGTTCTTC. It is translated as CASSSNNGGEQFF.

The chain couples TRBV28 to TRBJ1-5, with TRBD1 matching over 11 bases. The junction had 10 bases not matched to a gene; V was cut back by 6 bases and J by 6 bases. In germline, CDR1 is MDHEN, CDR2 SYDVKM. This CDR3 is 16 amino acids long. Here the CDR3 reads CASRLTGTGGGQPQHF. As DNA, the CDR3 is TGTGCCAGCAGACTAACCGGGACAGGGGGAGGTCAGCCCCAGCATTTT.

The chain carries TRBV18 and TRBJ2-7; the D gene is possibly TRBD2 (6 bases). This CDR3 spans 17 amino acids. Germline CDR1 is KGHSH and CDR2 is LQKENI. V dropped 1 base and J dropped 0 bases, with 16 bases sitting between them. The CDR3: CASSPRGVLARSYEQYF. For the CDR3, the DNA is TGTGCCAGCTCACCACGGGGGGTACTAGCTCGCTCCTACGAGCAGTACTTC.

The chain carries TRBV12-3 or TRBV12-4 and TRBJ1-2, with 7 bases matching TRBD1. The CDR3 runs to 12 residues. V gave up 7 bases and J gave up 5 bases; unmatched junction bases: 4. Here the CDR3 DNA reads TGTGCCAGCAATCAGGGGGAATATGGCTACACCTTC. It codes for CASNQGEYGYTF.

The rearrangement joins TRBV4-1 to TRBJ2-1; D might be TRBD1 (6 bases). Germline V lookup: CDR1 MGHRA, CDR2 YSYEKL. The V end was cut by 0 bases, the J end by 5 bases, with 11 bases between. This CDR3 has 15 amino acids. CDR3 DNA sequence: TGCGCCAGCAGCCAAGATGTAGGACAGAACAATGAGCAGTTCTTC. Its translation: CASSQDVGQNNEQFF.

V and J are TRBV2 and TRBJ2-1; 8 bases fit TRBD2. V gave up 8 bases and J gave up 8 bases; unmatched junction bases: 17. Germline lookup yields CDR1 SNHLY and CDR2 FYNNEI. The CDR3 runs to 16 residues. The CDR3, as DNA: TGTGCCAGCCAACAACCTACGGGAGGGAGAAAGGATGAGCAGTTCTTC. Protein product: CASQQPTGGRKDEQFF.

The genes are TRBV18 and TRBJ2-7, with TRBD1 matching over 7 bases. The CDR3 spans 14 residues. Looked up from germline, CDR1 is KGHSH and CDR2 is LQKENI. Trimming at V came to 5 bases and at J to 3 bases, leaving 7 bases not matched to a gene. This CDR3 is CASSNRDSYYEQYF. The CDR3 DNA sequence: TGTGCCAGCTCAAACCGGGACAGCTACTACGAGCAGTACTTC.

The rearrangement links TRBV4-1 to TRBJ1-2; D is possibly TRBD1 (5 bases). The V and J ends lost 1 base and 7 bases respectively, with 7 bases between them. Germline V lookup: CDR1 MGHRA, CDR2 YSYEKL. CDR3 size: 12 residues. The CDR3 DNA reads TGCGCCAGCAGCCAAGGGGGCAGTGGCTACACCTTC. Translating gives CASSQGGSGYTF.